These 10 T cell receptor beta chains share one sample of origin, sequenced in a study of shared clonotypes between healthy human individuals. The assay was immunoSEQ multiplex PCR, and TCRdb's table has in-frame clones only and misses some. The repertoire holds hundreds of thousands of clones, with about 80% as singletons. The sequencing input was PBMCs. Source of these receptors: a woman between 40 and 50 years old in good health. Some clones in this sample may be carry-over from other donors' samples.

The chain links TRBV10-3 to TRBJ2-2; a weak D match, TRBD2 (5 bases). CDR1 and CDR2 (germline): ENHRY, SYGVKD. The V gene lost 0 bases and the J gene lost 7 bases, with 12 bases spanning the gap. The CDR3 runs to 15 residues. The CDR3 here is CAISESGGGGGELFF. As DNA, the CDR3 is TGTGCCATCAGTGAGTCTGGAGGAGGAGGCGGGGAGCTGTTTTTT.

The CDR3 bases are TGCAGCGCTCAGCGGGAGGGCACAGATACGCAGTATTTT. It codes for CSAQREGTDTQYF. The chain employs TRBV29-1 and TRBJ2-3; 9 nucleotides align to TRBD2. V lost 7 bases and J lost 1; bases outside the gene matches: 3. The CDR3 covers 13 residues. Germline lookup yields CDR1 SQVTM and CDR2 ANQGSEA.

This chain uses TRBV27 with TRBJ1-5; D unclear. Germline V CDR1 and CDR2: MNHEY, SMNVEV (reference sequence). The CDR3 covers 15 residues. Deletions cut 5 bases from V and 0 bases from J, with 11 bases between. Here the CDR3 reads CASSGREYSNQPQHF. CDR3 in DNA: TGTGCCAGCAGTGGACGTGAATATAGCAATCAGCCCCAGCATTTT.

Concerning this clone itself: The identical CDR3 is also encoded by other nucleotide sequences in the sample. The chain joins TRBV7-9 to TRBJ1-4; 7 nucleotides agree with TRBD1. The germline V gene encodes CDR1 SEHNR and CDR2 FQNEAQ (reference sequence). With 5 bases clipped from V and 5 bases from J, the junction kept 5 bases outside the gene matches. The CDR3 contains 14 residues. CDR3 residues: CASSPGTENEKLFF. The CDR3 DNA reads as TGTGCCAGCAGCCCTGGGACAGAAAATGAAAAACTGTTTTTT.

This rearrangement joins TRBV5-1 to TRBJ2-1, with D hard to call. V lost 0 bases, J lost 1 base, and 11 bases lay in between. The CDR3 is 16 amino acids. Germline assignment: CDR1 SGHRS and CDR2 YFSETQ. The DNA of the CDR3 is TGCGCCAGCAGCTTGGCCGGGCCAGCATCCTACAATGAGCAGTTCTTC. Amino acids: CASSLAGPASYNEQFF.

V usage is TRBV7-3 and J usage is TRBJ2-6; 9 bases are shared with TRBD2. Germline V gives CDR1 SGHTA, CDR2 FQGTGA. The CDR3 totals 18 residues. V lost 0 bases to trimming and J lost 0 bases; unmatched junction nucleotides: 3. CDR3 coding DNA: TGTGCCAGCAGCTTAACTCGTAGCGGGAGCTCTGGGGCCAACGTCCTGACTTTC. It yields the protein CASSLTRSGSSGANVLTF. Combining the CDR3 with reference TRBV7-3 and TRBJ2-6 gives the whole variable domain GAGVSQTPSNKVTEKGKYVELRCDPISGHTALYWYRQSLGQGPEFLIYFQGTGAADDSGLPNDRFFAVRPEGSVSTLKIQRTERGDSAVYLCASSLTRSGSSGANVLTFGAGSRLTVL.

The V gene is TRBV5-1, the J gene TRBJ1-4; 8 bases are a match to TRBD1. CDR1 and CDR2 from the germline V gene are SGHRS and YFSETQ. After removal of 1 base from V and 2 bases from J, the junction contained 7 bases not matched to a gene. The CDR3 is 17 amino acids. CDR3 residues: CASSLTGQGSTNEKLFF. CDR3 bases: TGCGCCAGCAGCTTGACCGGACAGGGATCGACTAATGAAAAACTGTTTTTT. Looking up the rest from reference TRBV5-1 and TRBJ1-4 gives the full variable domain: KAGVTQTPRYLIKTRGQQVTLSCSPISGHRSVSWYQQTPGQGLQFLFEYFSETQRNKGNFPGRFSGRQFSNSRSEMNVSTLELGDSALYLCASSLTGQGSTNEKLFFGSGTQLSVL.

The genes are TRBV21-1 and TRBJ1-2. TRBV21-1 is a pseudogene. CDR3 length: 15 residues. Here the CDR3 DNA reads TGTGCCAGCAGCAAAGCGCAAACCGCTCCTAATGGCTACACCTTC. Translating gives CASSKAQTAPNGYTF.

The rearrangement links TRBV15 to TRBJ1-4; no clear D. Germline lookup yields CDR1 LNHNV and CDR2 YYDKDF (reference sequence). Trimming shortened V by 6 bases and J by 8 bases, and 16 bases separated the two germline ends. This CDR3 has 14 residues. The CDR3 is CATSSTVPYEKLFF. Here the CDR3 DNA reads TGTGCCACCAGTTCAACTGTCCCCTACGAAAAACTGTTTTTT.

CDR3 sequence: CSVAVGAGEKLFF. CDR3 nucleotides: TGCAGCGTCGCCGTGGGGGCGGGGGAAAAACTGTTTTTT. The V call is TRBV29-1, the J call TRBJ1-4, with a tentative D call TRBD1 (6 bases). V gave up 6 bases and J gave up 8 bases, with 16 bases separating them. This CDR3 is built from 13 residues. CDR1 SQVTM and CDR2 ANQGSEA come from the germline V gene. The variable domain in full, completed from reference TRBV29-1 and TRBJ1-4, reads SAVISQKPSRDICQRGTSLTIQCQVDSQVTMMFWYRQQPGQSLTLIATANQGSEATYESGFVIDKFPISRPNLTFSTLTVSNMSPEDSSIYLCSVAVGAGEKLFFGSGTQLSVL.